This entry lists 27 T cell receptor beta chains sequenced from one sample in a study of T cells in Graves' hyperthyroidism and ophthalmopathy. Amplification yielded TCR beta CDR3 regions, with RNA transcripts as the source. In the first-round RT-PCR of the TCR CDR3, the HTBI primer set was used. TCRdb reprocessed the multiplex PCR reads with MiXCR, giving one entry per CDR3 protein. The sample lists approximately 510,000 distinct CDR3 sequences, around 20% occurring once. Sequences were obtained from blood. These receptors all stem from a man between 18 and 29 years old with Graves' hyperthyroidism.

This clonotype was recorded many times. The CDR3, as DNA: TGTGCCAGCAGTTACAGCCGGGGCCAAGAGACCCAGTACTTC. Its translation is CASSYSRGQETQYF. This sequence joins TRBV6-2 or TRBV6-3 and TRBJ2-5, with D possibly being TRBD2 (5 bases). Germline lookup yields CDR1 MNHEY and CDR2 SVGEGT. Trimming left V 2 bases short and J 1 base short, with 8 bases between. The CDR3 consists of 14 residues.

This clonotype was counted at least ten times. This chain joins TRBV6-1 and TRBJ1-5; maybe TRBD1 (6 bases). V was shortened by 6 bases and J by 6 bases, with 15 bases between the two germline ends. CDR3 length equals 14 residues. The germline gives CDR1 MNHNS, CDR2 SASEGT. CDR3 bases: TGTGCCAGCAGGACCGGGGGCCTCGGTCAGCCCCAGCATTTT. Amino acids: CASRTGGLGQPQHF.

At least ten counts were recorded for this clonotype. J is TRBJ2-2 and V is TRBV19, with TRBD1 identical over 9 bases. The CDR3 has 16 amino acids. V lost 7 bases and J lost 1; bases outside the gene matches: 7. Looked up from germline, CDR1 is LNHDA and CDR2 is SQIVND (reference sequence). CDR3 DNA: TGTGCCAGTACCCACAGGGGGCGGATGAACACCGGGGAGCTGTTTTTT. Amino acids: CASTHRGRMNTGELFF.

This clonotype was counted only a few times. The chain carries TRBV29-1 and TRBJ2-2; 9 bases are a match to TRBD2. CDR3 length equals 14 residues. Germline loops: CDR1 SQVTM, CDR2 ANQGSEA. The V gene end was trimmed by 5 bases and the J gene end by 6 bases; junction bases not matched to a gene: 7. The CDR3 nucleotides read TGCAGCGTTAGTAGCGGGGGCAAGTCCGGGGAGCTGTTTTTT. Protein sequence: CSVSSGGKSGELFF.

The chain links TRBV9 to TRBJ2-2, with TRBD1 as a possible D gene (6 bases). The germline CDR1 and CDR2 sequences are SGDLS and YYNGEE. There are 16 residues in the CDR3. The germline V and J ends were trimmed by 4 bases and 4 bases, with 17 bases remaining between them. CDR3 region: CASSSNRELSTGELFF. CDR3 nucleotides: TGTGCCAGCAGCTCCAACAGGGAGTTATCCACCGGGGAGCTGTTTTTT.

This clonotype showed up many times. The rearrangement uses TRBV18 and TRBJ2-5; 7 positions match TRBD1. J gave up 4 bases and V 3 bases, and 8 bases lay outside the gene matches. The CDR3 runs to 15 residues. Germline CDR1 is KGHSH and CDR2 is LQKENI. The CDR3 region is CASSPYQGVVETQYF. The CDR3 DNA reads as TGTGCCAGCTCACCCTACCAGGGGGTCGTAGAGACCCAGTACTTC.

This clonotype was detected ten times or more. The chain joins TRBV11-1 to TRBJ1-1; possibly TRBD1 for D (6 bases). Germline CDR1 and CDR2: SGHAT and FQDESV (reference sequence). This CDR3 is built from 13 residues. V was pared by 4 bases and J by 14 bases, with 20 bases between. CDR3 region: CASSSGGKLSGFF. For the CDR3, the DNA is TGTGCCAGCAGCTCGGGGGGCAAGCTCAGTGGCTTCTTT.

This clonotype was detected ten times or more. The chain employs TRBV19 and TRBJ1-5, with D maybe TRBD1 (6 bases). The CDR3 has 17 residues. Between the trimmed V and J ends, which lost 3 bases and 0 bases, there was a span of 15 bases. Germline assignment: CDR1 LNHDA and CDR2 SQIVND (reference sequence). CDR3 residues: CASSMWAGEGSNQPQHF. DNA for the CDR3: TGTGCCAGTAGTATGTGGGCAGGGGAAGGTAGCAATCAGCCCCAGCATTTT.

There are many counts of this clonotype. J is TRBJ1-2 and V is TRBV12-3 or TRBV12-4; 7 bases map to TRBD1. CDR3 length equals 15 residues. Trimming removed 3 bases from V and 0 bases from J; junction bases left unmatched: 4. The CDR3, as DNA: TGTGCCAGCAGTTTCCTTGACAGGGCTAACTATGGCTACACCTTC. The encoded protein is CASSFLDRANYGYTF.

The V call is TRBV5-1, the J call TRBJ2-7; D might be TRBD1 (5 bases). Trimming shortened V by 3 bases and J by 0 bases, and 13 bases separated the two germline ends. CDR1 SGHRS and CDR2 YFSETQ come from the germline V gene. CDR3 length: 15 amino acids. The chain's CDR3 is CASSSPAQGSYEQYF. CDR3 coding DNA: TGCGCCAGCAGCTCCCCAGCGCAGGGCTCCTACGAGCAGTACTTC.

In its sample, this clonotype was seen many times. The V and J genes are TRBV2 and TRBJ1-2; D is perhaps TRBD1 (5 bases). Per germline, CDR1 SNHLY and CDR2 FYNNEI. This CDR3 has 14 residues. The V gene lost 6 bases and the J gene lost 6 bases, with 17 bases spanning the gap. The DNA for the CDR3 is TGTGCCAGCAGGGTCAATGGGGGGAAGCATGGCTACACCTTC. Its translation: CASRVNGGKHGYTF.

This clonotype was picked up a small number of times. This chain links TRBV7-9 with TRBJ1-1; 7 nucleotides line up with TRBD1. Germline loops: CDR1 SEHNR, CDR2 FQNEAQ (reference sequence). This CDR3 comprises 13 residues. Trimming took 5 bases from V and 13 from J; bases not matched to a gene: 13. The CDR3 DNA follows: TGTGCCAGCAGCCGGGACAGACTTGTGAAGCTTTTCTTT. Translated: CASSRDRLVKLFF. Full variable domain (remainder filled in from reference TRBV7-9 and TRBJ1-1): DTGVSQNPRHKITKRGQNVTFRCDPISEHNRLYWYRQTLGQGPEFLTYFQNEAQLEKSRLLSDRFSAERPKGSFSTLEIQRTEQGDSAMYLCASSRDRLVKLFFGQGTRLTVV.

This clonotype came up many times. The J gene is TRBJ1-5, the V gene TRBV24-1; D is unclear. Germline V gives CDR1 KGHDR, CDR2 SFDVKD. The V and J ends lost 2 bases and 3 bases respectively, with 10 bases between them. This CDR3 contains 15 residues. CDR3 loop: CATSDSWEPNQPQHF. CDR3 sequence (DNA): TGTGCCACCAGTGATTCGTGGGAGCCCAATCAGCCCCAGCATTTT.

The table lists this clonotype with many counts. The chain employs TRBV12-3 or TRBV12-4 and TRBJ1-5; D is unclear. V was shortened by 8 bases and J by 7 bases, with 18 bases between the two germline ends. CDR3 length: 14 residues. Written as DNA, the CDR3 is TGTGCCAGCCGCCGAGGCGGGGTCGAGCAGCCCCAGCATTTT. This sequence encodes CASRRGGVEQPQHF.

This clonotype was seen at least ten times. This rearrangement joins TRBV12-3 or TRBV12-4 to TRBJ2-2; 7 nucleotides agree with TRBD2. V gave up 4 bases and J gave up 5 bases; unmatched junction bases: 10. The CDR3 runs to 16 residues. CDR3 bases: TGTGCCAGCAGTTGGGGGGGGGGACCCTGGACCGGGGAGCTGTTTTTT. As protein: CASSWGGGPWTGELFF.

Only a few counts were recorded for this clonotype. J is TRBJ1-2 and V is TRBV29-1, with a tentative D call TRBD1 (5 bases). In germline, CDR1 is SQVTM, CDR2 ANQGSEA. The CDR3 contains 13 residues. V was shortened by 3 bases and J by 3 bases, with 11 bases between the two germline ends. CDR3: CSVDRGDDYGYTF. As DNA, the CDR3 is TGCAGCGTTGATCGGGGGGATGACTATGGCTACACCTTC.

This clonotype came up many times. This rearrangement joins TRBV28 to TRBJ2-7, with D possibly matching TRBD2 (7 bases). The CDR3 covers 14 residues. With 3 bases removed from V and 4 bases from J, the gap between germline ends came to 13 bases. Germline V gives CDR1 MDHEN, CDR2 SYDVKM. The CDR3 DNA is TGTGCCAGCAGTTTCCTAGGGGGGGGTTACGAGCAGTACTTC. Translating it yields CASSFLGGGYEQYF.

This clonotype appeared many times. The gene calls are TRBV19 and TRBJ1-5, with D perhaps TRBD1 (6 bases). Deletions cut 8 bases from V and 4 bases from J, with 12 bases between. The CDR3 extends over 13 amino acids. Germline V lookup: CDR1 LNHDA, CDR2 SQIVND (reference sequence). Here the CDR3 reads CASSKGVNQPQHF. As DNA, the CDR3 is TGTGCCAGTTCAAAGGGGGTGAATCAGCCCCAGCATTTT.

This chain links TRBV19 with TRBJ1-2; D gene unclear. This CDR3 has 13 residues. Germline lookup yields CDR1 LNHDA and CDR2 SQIVND (reference sequence). V shed 4 bases and J shed 6 bases, with 12 bases lying between them. CDR3 sequence (DNA): TGTGCCAGTAGTACAAAGCAGAGGAATGGCTACACCTTC. Amino acid sequence: CASSTKQRNGYTF.

The sample holds many counts of this clonotype. This chain joins TRBV6-1 and TRBJ1-2; D possibly corresponds to TRBD1 (5 bases). Germline V gives CDR1 MNHNS, CDR2 SASEGT. This CDR3 has 14 residues. The ends were cut back, 4 bases at V and 11 bases at J, with 20 bases in the middle. In DNA form, the CDR3 reads TGTGCCAGCAGTGGATCCGGGACCCCCCGGCGGTACACCTTC. Amino acid sequence: CASSGSGTPRRYTF.

This clonotype came up many times. The chain couples TRBV4-2 to TRBJ1-1, with a possible D match to TRBD1 (6 bases). The CDR3 runs to 15 residues. Germline values: CDR1 LGHNA, CDR2 YNFKEQ. With 1 base removed from V and 1 base from J, the gap between germline ends came to 10 bases. The CDR3 region is CASSQAPTGNTEAFF. The CDR3 DNA reads as TGTGCCAGCAGCCAAGCCCCGACAGGGAACACTGAAGCTTTCTTT.

CDR3 region: CASSQDGTRRYEQYF. The CDR3 coding sequence is TGTGCCAGCAGCCAAGACGGCACAAGGAGGTACGAGCAGTACTTC. The chain carries TRBV14 and TRBJ2-7; maybe TRBD2 (5 bases). The CDR3 is 15 residues long. Germline CDR1 is SGHDN and CDR2 is FVKESK. V lost 0 bases and J lost 4, with 13 bases in between.

At least ten counts were recorded for this clonotype. The chain has TRBV12-3 or TRBV12-4 and TRBJ1-2, with TRBD1 identical over 7 bases. CDR3 length: 14 amino acids. J gave up 4 bases and V 8 bases, and 10 bases lay outside the gene matches. The CDR3 loop reads CASAAPGTVYGYTF. CDR3 DNA: TGTGCCAGCGCCGCTCCCGGGACAGTCTATGGCTACACCTTC.

This clonotype appeared many times. This chain uses TRBV9 with TRBJ1-2; D gene ambiguous. Germline V gene data show CDR1 as SGDLS and CDR2 as YYNGEE. Trimming removed 4 bases from V and 4 bases from J, with 11 bases in between. The length of the CDR3 is 13 residues. This CDR3 reads CASSPAGLYGYTF. CDR3 bases: TGTGCCAGCAGCCCCGCGGGCCTCTATGGCTACACCTTC.

This clonotype was counted a few times. This may come from a read error, since a much larger clone is one base off. The chain uses TRBV6-1 and TRBJ1-1; 8 nucleotides match TRBD1. The germline CDR1 and CDR2 sequences are MNHNS and SASEGT. V gave up 3 bases and J gave up 5 bases; unmatched junction bases: 8. The length of the CDR3 is 15 residues. The CDR3 coding sequence is TGTGCCAGCAGTGATAGCAGGGACAGGAGGACTGAAGCTTTCTTT. It is translated as CASSDSRDRRTEAFF.

This clonotype was found many times. The rearrangement links TRBV9 to TRBJ1-1; possible D gene TRBD1, 5 bases. The CDR3 runs to 16 residues. V lost 4 bases to trimming and J lost 8 bases, with 24 bases between them. CDR1 and CDR2 from the germline V gene are SGDLS and YYNGEE. The CDR3 DNA reads TGTGCCAGCAGCCCCAGCGAGGGGTCGATGACCATCGAAGCTTTCTTT. This encodes CASSPSEGSMTIEAFF.

There are many counts of this clonotype. This chain joins TRBV6-1 and TRBJ1-5, with D tentatively TRBD1 (5 bases). V was clipped by 8 bases and J by 0 bases, with 14 bases between them. From germline, CDR1 is MNHNS and CDR2 SASEGT. The CDR3 loop spans 15 amino acids. The CDR3: CASRIGHFSNQPQHF. In DNA, the CDR3 is TGTGCCAGCCGGATCGGACACTTTAGCAATCAGCCCCAGCATTTT.